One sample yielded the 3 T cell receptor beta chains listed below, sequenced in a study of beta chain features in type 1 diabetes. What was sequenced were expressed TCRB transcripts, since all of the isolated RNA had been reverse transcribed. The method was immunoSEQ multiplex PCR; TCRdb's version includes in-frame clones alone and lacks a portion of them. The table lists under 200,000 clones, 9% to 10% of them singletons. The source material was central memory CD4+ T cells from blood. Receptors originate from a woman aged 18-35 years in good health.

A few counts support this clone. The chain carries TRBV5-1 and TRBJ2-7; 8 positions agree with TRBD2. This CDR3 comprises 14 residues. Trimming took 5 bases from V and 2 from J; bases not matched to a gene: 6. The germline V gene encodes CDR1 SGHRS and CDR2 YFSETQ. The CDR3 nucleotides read TGCGCCAGCAGAAAAGCGGGGGTGACCTACGAGCAGTACTTC. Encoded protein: CASRKAGVTYEQYF.

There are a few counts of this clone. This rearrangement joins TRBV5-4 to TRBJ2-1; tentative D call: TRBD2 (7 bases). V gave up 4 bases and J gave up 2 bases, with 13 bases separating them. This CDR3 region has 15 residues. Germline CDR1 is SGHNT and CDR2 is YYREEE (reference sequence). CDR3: CASSLAGAAYNEQFF. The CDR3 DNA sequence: TGTGCCAGCAGCCTCGCGGGGGCTGCCTACAATGAGCAGTTCTTC.

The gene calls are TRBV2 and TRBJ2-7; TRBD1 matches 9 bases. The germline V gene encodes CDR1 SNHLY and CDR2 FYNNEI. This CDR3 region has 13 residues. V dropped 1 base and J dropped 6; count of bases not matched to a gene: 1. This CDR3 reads CASSEGTGAEQYF. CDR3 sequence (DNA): TGTGCCAGCAGTGAAGGGACAGGGGCCGAGCAGTACTTC.